A single sample is the source of the 25 T cell receptor beta chains below, sequenced in a study of CD8 T cells in ankylosing spondylitis. Each CDR3 protein gets one entry after TCRdb re-called the 5' RACE reads with MiXCR. The sample includes 200,000 to 300,000 distinct CDR3 sequences, roughly 8.2% seen only once; the top ten take around 5.1%. The sample taken for sequencing was blood, either unsorted or a sorted T cell fraction (not recorded which). These receptors all come from a female donor with ankylosing spondylitis or in good health (not recorded which).

This clonotype was seen many times. The rearrangement uses TRBV20-1 and TRBJ2-7; 10 bases are a match to TRBD2. V trimming: 6 bases; J trimming: 0 bases; junction bases outside the gene matches: 8. The CDR3 is 15 amino acids. The germline gives CDR1 DFQATT, CDR2 SNEGSKA (reference sequence). The CDR3 loop is CSAASGRGISYEQYF. Here the CDR3 DNA reads TGCAGTGCGGCTAGCGGGAGAGGGATCTCCTACGAGCAGTACTTC.

In its sample, this clonotype was seen many times. Here the CDR3 reads CASSPLAGGQDEQYF. The CDR3 DNA reads TGTGCCAGCAGTCCCTTAGCGGGAGGGCAGGACGAGCAGTACTTC. The V gene is TRBV12-3 or TRBV12-4, the J gene TRBJ2-7; 11 nucleotides line up with TRBD2. The CDR3 consists of 15 residues. V was pared by 5 bases and J by 5 bases, with 8 bases of the junction left unmatched.

The sample holds many counts of this clonotype. The chain links TRBV7-6 to TRBJ2-1, with TRBD1 identical over 7 bases. Germline CDR1 and CDR2: SGHVS and FNYEAQ. V was clipped by 3 bases and J by 4 bases; unmatched bases: 9. The CDR3 is made up of 16 amino acids. The CDR3 DNA sequence: TGTGCCAGCAGCTTGGGCCGGGACAGAGGATACAATGAGCAGTTCTTC. It specifies CASSLGRDRGYNEQFF.

In its sample, this clonotype was seen many times. The genes are TRBV4-3 and TRBJ2-1; 9 nucleotides match TRBD1. The CDR3 sequence is 13 residues long. V gave up 4 bases and J gave up 9 bases; unmatched junction bases: 4. The V gene's germline CDR1 is LGHNA and CDR2 YSLEER. The CDR3 spells CASSRNRGREQFF. DNA for the CDR3: TGCGCCAGCAGCCGGAACAGGGGGCGTGAGCAGTTCTTC.

In its sample, this clonotype was seen many times. The chain carries TRBV20-1 and TRBJ2-7, with D unclear. CDR3 length equals 15 residues. Trimming took off 0 bases at V and 0 bases at J, with 12 bases between the two ends. CDR1 is DFQATT, CDR2 SNEGSKA, per germline (reference sequence). The CDR3 spells CSARDLPASSYEQYF. CDR3 bases: TGCAGTGCTAGAGATCTCCCCGCAAGCTCCTACGAGCAGTACTTC.

Of note for this clonotype: A much larger clone lies a single base off, so this may be a read error. This chain connects TRBV7-2 to TRBJ2-7, with D maybe TRBD1 (6 bases). The CDR3 is 14 amino acids. CDR1 is SGHTA, CDR2 FQGNSA, per germline. The CDR3 nucleotides are TGTGCCAGCAGCCTGCGGACAGTCTCCTGCGAGCAGTACTTC. Translating gives CASSLRTVSCEQYF. The complete variable domain, with remaining parts taken from reference TRBV7-2 and TRBJ2-7, reads GAGVSQSPSNKVTEKGKDVELRCDPISGHTALYWYRQSLGQGLEFLIYFQGNSAPDKSGLPSDRFSAERTGGSVSTLTIQRTQQEDSAVYLCASSLRTVSCEQYFGPGTRLTVT.

This clonotype has at least ten counts. The rearrangement links TRBV20-1 to TRBJ2-3; D may be TRBD2 (5 bases). Trimming cost V 6 bases and J 2 bases, with 9 bases left between them. The CDR3 is 12 residues long. CDR1 and CDR2 (germline): DFQATT, SNEGSKA (reference sequence). CDR3 sequence reads: CSAAGLTDTQYF. CDR3 coding DNA: TGCAGTGCCGCGGGCCTCACAGATACGCAGTATTTT.

This clonotype was found many times. The V and J genes are TRBV7-2 and TRBJ2-7; D is unclear. The V gene lost 6 bases and the J gene lost 7 bases, with 19 bases spanning the gap. Germline CDR1 and CDR2: SGHTA and FQGNSA. This CDR3 comprises 14 residues. The CDR3 DNA reads as TGTGCCAGCAGTTCCACTGGTGGGCCTAGGGAGCAGTACTTC. Translating it yields CASSSTGGPREQYF.

This clonotype was picked up many times. The CDR3 sequence: CAITPDPEVTEAFF. CDR3 nucleotides: TGTGCCATCACCCCCGACCCGGAGGTCACTGAAGCTTTCTTT. The rearrangement links TRBV10-3 to TRBJ1-1; the D is unclear. Trimming left V 7 bases short and J 4 bases short, with 16 bases between. Germline CDR1 reads ENHRY; CDR2 reads SYGVKD. The CDR3 is made up of 14 amino acids.

This clonotype has at least ten counts. This chain connects TRBV4-2 to TRBJ1-5; D not certain. The germline V gene encodes CDR1 LGHNA and CDR2 YNFKEQ. The CDR3 length is 17 residues. Trimming left V 0 bases short and J 4 bases short, with 16 bases between. CDR3 amino acids: CASSQEGFWTPNQPQHF. The CDR3 bases are TGTGCCAGCAGCCAAGAAGGCTTCTGGACTCCGAATCAGCCCCAGCATTTT.

Points on this clonotype: Germline and junction disagree at one end, which may indicate a read error. The V call is TRBV19, the J call TRBJ1-1; TRBD1 matches 7 bases. Germline CDR1 and CDR2: LNHDA and SQIVND (reference sequence). The CDR3 runs to 11 residues. The CDR3, as DNA: TGTGCCAGTAGTACGGGGACAGAAGTTTTCTTT. Its translation: CASSTGTEVFF.

This clonotype occurred many times. The chain carries TRBV12-3 or TRBV12-4 and TRBJ2-5, with 13 bases lining up with TRBD2. V shed 3 bases and J 3 bases; nucleotides not matched to a gene: 1. CDR3 size: 15 residues. CDR3 nucleotides: TGTGCCAGCAGTTTTACTAGCGGGAGGGAAGAGACCCAGTACTTC. Its translation is CASSFTSGREETQYF.

This clonotype came up many times. The chain uses TRBV10-3 and TRBJ2-7; D remains ambiguous. The CDR3 consists of 14 residues. V shed 4 bases and J shed 7 bases, with 17 bases lying between them. Per the germline V gene, CDR1 is ENHRY and CDR2 is SYGVKD. The CDR3 DNA reads as TGTGCCATCAGTGCGGACGTGGACGATAGAGAGCAGTACTTC. Translating it yields CAISADVDDREQYF.

Concerning this clonotype: Given a much more abundant clone one base away, this may be a read error. This sequence joins TRBV20-1 and TRBJ2-1, with 12 bases aligning to TRBD2. The CDR3 has 15 residues. The germline V gene has CDR1 DFQATT and CDR2 SNEGSKA (reference sequence). DNA for the CDR3: TGCACTGCTACGATGGGACTAGCGGGCCGGAATGAGCAGTTCTTC. Translating gives CTATMGLAGRNEQFF.

There are many counts of this clonotype. The V and J genes are TRBV20-1 and TRBJ2-2; D call uncertain. CDR1 and CDR2 (germline): DFQATT, SNEGSKA (reference sequence). The CDR3 spans 12 residues. The ends were cut back, 6 bases at V and 6 bases at J, with 11 bases in the middle. CDR3 sequence reads: CSADSTAGELFF. CDR3 coding DNA: TGCAGTGCAGACTCTACGGCCGGGGAGCTGTTTTTT.

Many counts were recorded for this clonotype. The J gene is TRBJ1-2, the V gene TRBV10-2; D is perhaps TRBD1 (5 bases). With 7 bases removed from V and 4 bases from J, the gap between germline ends came to 16 bases. Germline V gene sequence: CDR1 WSHSY, CDR2 SAAADI. This CDR3 contains 14 residues. CDR3 residues: CASTPRPGGYGYTF. The CDR3 DNA reads TGCGCCAGCACTCCCCGTCCGGGGGGCTATGGCTACACCTTC.

This clonotype was observed many times. The chain is built from TRBV7-2 and TRBJ2-7; D perhaps matches TRBD1 (6 bases). Trimming took off 5 bases at V and 5 bases at J, with 19 bases between the two ends. This CDR3 has 15 amino acids. Germline assignment: CDR1 SGHTA and CDR2 FQGNSA. Here the CDR3 DNA reads TGTGCCAGCAGCCAGCTCGGGGCAGGGGAACACGAGCAGTACTTC. Its protein product is CASSQLGAGEHEQYF.

The chain couples TRBV4-3 to TRBJ2-7; no reliable D call. Trimming pared 3 bases from V and 2 bases from J, leaving 14 bases between. The CDR3 is 15 residues long. Germline lookup yields CDR1 LGHNA and CDR2 YSLEER. CDR3 bases: TGCGCCAGCAGCCACGCCGACTCTGGCGCCTACGAGCAGTACTTC. This codes for CASSHADSGAYEQYF.

This clonotype has a count of ten or more. The CDR3 region is CASSPQNEKLFF. The CDR3 region has the DNA TGTGCCAGTAGTCCCCAGAATGAAAAACTGTTTTTT. The chain couples TRBV19 to TRBJ1-4; D gene unclear. Trimming cost V 5 bases and J 5 bases, with 6 bases left between them. From germline, CDR1 is LNHDA and CDR2 SQIVND (reference sequence). CDR3 length equals 12 residues.

This clonotype was recorded many times. The chain couples TRBV5-1 to TRBJ2-2, with D maybe TRBD1 (5 bases). The ends were cut back, 2 bases at V and 0 bases at J, with 17 bases in the middle. CDR3 length equals 18 residues. The germline gives CDR1 SGHRS, CDR2 YFSETQ. Here the CDR3 reads CASSFGESQAANTGELFF. The CDR3 DNA reads TGCGCCAGCAGCTTTGGAGAATCACAGGCAGCGAACACCGGGGAGCTGTTTTTT.

This clonotype was seen at least ten times. The V gene is TRBV7-8, the J gene TRBJ1-5, with 10 bases lining up with TRBD1. The CDR3 loop spans 16 amino acids. V lost 5 bases and J lost 9; bases outside the gene matches: 13. Germline CDR1 reads SGHVS; CDR2 reads FQNEAQ. This CDR3 is CASSMTGGVQFRPQHF. The CDR3 nucleotides are TGTGCCAGCAGCATGACAGGGGGCGTCCAGTTTCGGCCCCAGCATTTT.

This clonotype was observed many times. The junction departs from the called germline gene at one end, perhaps through a read error. The chain uses TRBV20-1 and TRBJ2-7; TRBD1 agrees at 7 bases. The CDR3 is made up of 12 amino acids. Germline CDR1 and CDR2: DFQATT and SNEGSKA (reference sequence). CDR3 in amino acids: CSATRDSYDQYF. DNA for the CDR3: TGCAGTGCTACCCGGGACAGCTACGACCAGTACTTC.

This clonotype has a handful of counts. Mismatch with germline at one junction end may stem from a read error. The chain uses TRBV6-1 and TRBJ1-1; D gene unclear. This CDR3 is built from 8 residues. CDR1 MNHNS and CDR2 SASEGT come from the germline V gene. The CDR3 sequence is CASSAGYF. The CDR3 DNA is TGTGCCAGCAGTGCTGGATACTTT.

This clonotype was recorded at least ten times. The chain recombines TRBV10-3 with TRBJ2-7; TRBD1 might be the D (5 bases). Germline V gives CDR1 ENHRY, CDR2 SYGVKD. V gave up 0 bases and J gave up 3 bases, with 9 bases separating them. The CDR3 contains 14 residues. The CDR3, as DNA: TGTGCCATCAGTGAGTCCGCGCAGGGCTACGAGCAGTACTTC. Its translation: CAISESAQGYEQYF.

This clonotype was counted ten times or more. CDR3 residues: CASSLDLGNEQFF. The CDR3 nucleotides are TGTGCCAGCAGCTTGGACCTAGGCAATGAGCAGTTCTTC. The V and J genes are TRBV5-6 and TRBJ2-1, with no clear D. The V end was cut by 0 bases, the J end by 6 bases, with 7 bases between. The germline V gene has CDR1 SGHDT and CDR2 YYEEEE. There are 13 residues in the CDR3.